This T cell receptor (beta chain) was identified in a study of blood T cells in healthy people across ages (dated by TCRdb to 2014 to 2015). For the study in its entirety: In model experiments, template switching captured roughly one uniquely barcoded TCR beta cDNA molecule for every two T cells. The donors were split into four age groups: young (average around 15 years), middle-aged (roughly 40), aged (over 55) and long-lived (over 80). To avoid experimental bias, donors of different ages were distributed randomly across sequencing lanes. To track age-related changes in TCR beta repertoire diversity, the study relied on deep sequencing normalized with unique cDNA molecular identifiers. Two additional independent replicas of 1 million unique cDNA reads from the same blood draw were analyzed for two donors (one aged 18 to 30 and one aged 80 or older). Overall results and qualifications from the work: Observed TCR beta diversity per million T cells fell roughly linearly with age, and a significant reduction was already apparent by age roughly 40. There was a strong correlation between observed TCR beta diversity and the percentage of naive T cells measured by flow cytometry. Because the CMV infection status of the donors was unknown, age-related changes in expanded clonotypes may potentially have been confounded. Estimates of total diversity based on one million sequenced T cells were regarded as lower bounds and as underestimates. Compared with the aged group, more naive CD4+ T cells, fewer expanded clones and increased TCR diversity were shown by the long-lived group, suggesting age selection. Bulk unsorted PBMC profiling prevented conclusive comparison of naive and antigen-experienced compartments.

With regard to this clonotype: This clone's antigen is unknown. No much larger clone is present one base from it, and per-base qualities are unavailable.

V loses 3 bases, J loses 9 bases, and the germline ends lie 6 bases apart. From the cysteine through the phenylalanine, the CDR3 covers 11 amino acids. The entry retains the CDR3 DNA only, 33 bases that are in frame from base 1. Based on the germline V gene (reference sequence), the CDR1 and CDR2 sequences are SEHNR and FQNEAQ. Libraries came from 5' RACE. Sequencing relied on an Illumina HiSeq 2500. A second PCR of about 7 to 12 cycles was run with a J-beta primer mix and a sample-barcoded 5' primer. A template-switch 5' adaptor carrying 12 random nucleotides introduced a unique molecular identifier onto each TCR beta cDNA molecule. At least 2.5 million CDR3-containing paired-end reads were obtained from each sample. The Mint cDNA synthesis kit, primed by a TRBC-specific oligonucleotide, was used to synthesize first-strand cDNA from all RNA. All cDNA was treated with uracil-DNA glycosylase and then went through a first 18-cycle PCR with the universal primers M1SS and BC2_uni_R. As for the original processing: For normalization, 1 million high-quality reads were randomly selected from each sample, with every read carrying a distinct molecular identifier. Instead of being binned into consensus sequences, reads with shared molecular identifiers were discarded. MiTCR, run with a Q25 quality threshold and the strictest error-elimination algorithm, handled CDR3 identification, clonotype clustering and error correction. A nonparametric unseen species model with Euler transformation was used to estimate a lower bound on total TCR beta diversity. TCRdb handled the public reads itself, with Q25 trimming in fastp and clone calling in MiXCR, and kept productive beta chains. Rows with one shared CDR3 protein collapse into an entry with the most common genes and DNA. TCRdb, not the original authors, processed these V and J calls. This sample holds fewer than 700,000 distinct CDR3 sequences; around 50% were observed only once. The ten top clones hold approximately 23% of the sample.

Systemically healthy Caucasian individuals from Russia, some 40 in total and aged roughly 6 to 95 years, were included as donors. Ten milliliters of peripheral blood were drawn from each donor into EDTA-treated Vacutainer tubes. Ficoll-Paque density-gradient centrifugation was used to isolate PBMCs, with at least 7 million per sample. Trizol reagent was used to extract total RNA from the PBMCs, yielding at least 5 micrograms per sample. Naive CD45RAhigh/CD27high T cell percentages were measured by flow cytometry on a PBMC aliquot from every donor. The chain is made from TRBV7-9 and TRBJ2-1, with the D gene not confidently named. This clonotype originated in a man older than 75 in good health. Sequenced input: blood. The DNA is TGTGCCAGCAGCTTCGGAGCTGAGCAGTTCTTC. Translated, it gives CASSFGAEQFF.